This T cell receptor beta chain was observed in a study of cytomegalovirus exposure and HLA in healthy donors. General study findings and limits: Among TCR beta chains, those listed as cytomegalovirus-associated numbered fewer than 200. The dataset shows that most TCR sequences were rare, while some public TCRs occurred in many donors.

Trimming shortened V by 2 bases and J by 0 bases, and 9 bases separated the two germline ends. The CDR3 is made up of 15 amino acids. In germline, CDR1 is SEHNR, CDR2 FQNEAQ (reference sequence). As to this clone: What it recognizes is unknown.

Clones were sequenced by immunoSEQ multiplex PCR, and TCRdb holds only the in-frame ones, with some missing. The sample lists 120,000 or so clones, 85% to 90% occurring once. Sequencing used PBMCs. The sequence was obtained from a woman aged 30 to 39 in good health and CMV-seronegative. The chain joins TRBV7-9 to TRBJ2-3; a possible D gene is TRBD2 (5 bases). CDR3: CASSLWESSTDTQYF. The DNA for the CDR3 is TGTGCCAGCAGCTTATGGGAGTCTAGCACAGATACGCAGTATTTT.